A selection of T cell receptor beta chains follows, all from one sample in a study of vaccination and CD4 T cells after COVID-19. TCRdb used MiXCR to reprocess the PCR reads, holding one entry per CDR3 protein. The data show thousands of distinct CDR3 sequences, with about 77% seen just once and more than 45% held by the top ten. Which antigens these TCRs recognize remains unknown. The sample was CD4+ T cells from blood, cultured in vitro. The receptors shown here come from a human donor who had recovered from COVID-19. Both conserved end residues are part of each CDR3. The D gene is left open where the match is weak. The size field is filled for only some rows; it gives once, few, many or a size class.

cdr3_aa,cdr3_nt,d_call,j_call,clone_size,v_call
CAISEPRGGGTLDTQYF,TGTGCCATCAGTGAGCCGCGCGGGGGGGGGACCTTGGATACGCAGTATTTT,TRBD2,TRBJ2-3,once,TRBV10-3
CASSLTSVGQGWKTDTQYF,TGTGCCAGCAGCTTAACCTCAGTCGGCCAGGGGTGGAAAACAGATACGCAGTATTTT,NA,TRBJ2-3,few,TRBV7-3
CASSGGGFSYNSPLHF,TGTGCCAGCAGTGGGGGCGGGTTCTCCTATAATTCACCCCTCCACTTT,NA,TRBJ1-6,NA,TRBV6-1
CSAPGDLLPDTQYF,TGCAGTGCGCCGGGGGACCTTCTCCCAGATACGCAGTATTTT,NA,TRBJ2-3,once,TRBV20-1
CSARDVGRGNTEAFF,TGCAGTGCTAGAGACGTGGGACGGGGTAACACTGAAGCTTTCTTT,NA,TRBJ1-1,few,TRBV20-1
CASSLALAGDIGELFF,TGTGCCAGCAGCTTAGCACTAGCGGGAGATATCGGGGAGCTGTTTTTT,TRBD2,TRBJ2-2,NA,TRBV7-9
CASSRTEDYGYTF,TGTGCCAGCAGCCGGACGGAAGACTATGGCTACACCTTC,NA,TRBJ1-2,NA,TRBV7-9
CASSSTSGTGETQYF,TGTGCCAGCAGCTCTACTTCCGGGACAGGGGAGACCCAGTACTTC,TRBD1,TRBJ2-5,NA,TRBV7-9
CASSLTPDNGYTF,TGTGCCAGCAGCTTAACTCCGGACAATGGCTACACCTTC,NA,TRBJ1-2,NA,TRBV7-3
CAWGNGQRGHTF,TGTGCCTGGGGGAACGGACAGCGGGGCCACACCTTC,NA,TRBJ1-2,large,TRBV30
CASRLREGTEAFF,TGTGCCAGCAGGCTAAGGGAGGGGACTGAAGCTTTCTTT,NA,TRBJ1-1,medium-sized,TRBV27
CASSLDRFGQNIQYF,TGTGCCAGCAGCTTAGATCGGTTTGGGCAAAACATTCAGTACTTC,NA,TRBJ2-4,NA,TRBV7-8
CASSYYRVGQPQHF,TGTGCCAGCAGTTACTACAGGGTAGGTCAGCCCCAGCATTTT,NA,TRBJ1-5,NA,TRBV6-2/TRBV6-3
CSARALNEKLFF,TGCAGTGCTAGAGCCCTTAATGAAAAACTGTTTTTT,NA,TRBJ1-4,NA,TRBV20-1
CAIRRDGSTDTQYF,TGTGCCATCAGGCGGGACGGCAGCACAGATACGCAGTATTTT,NA,TRBJ2-3,NA,TRBV10-3
CASALTIQETQYF,TGTGCTAGTGCCCTGACTATACAAGAGACCCAGTACTTC,NA,TRBJ2-5,once,TRBV12-5
CASSPVGLGAGYGYTF,TGTGCCAGCAGTCCCGTAGGGTTGGGGGCAGGCTATGGCTACACCTTC,NA,TRBJ1-2,NA,TRBV6-1
CSARDVRVADTQYF,TGCAGTGCTAGAGACGTTAGGGTAGCAGATACGCAGTATTTT,NA,TRBJ2-3,NA,TRBV20-1
CASSRRSGTGDTGELFF,TGTGCCAGCAGCCGACGCTCCGGGACAGGGGACACCGGGGAGCTGTTTTTT,TRBD1,TRBJ2-2,once,TRBV7-6
CASSYSGRTAYEQYF,TGTGCCAGCAGTTATTCCGGGAGGACCGCCTACGAGCAGTACTTC,TRBD2,TRBJ2-7,once,TRBV6-2/TRBV6-3
CASRPNEGIEAFF,TGTGCCAGCAGGCCAAATGAGGGGATTGAAGCTTTCTTT,NA,TRBJ1-1,NA,TRBV6-1
CSARSVGYTF,TGCAGTGCTAGATCGGTCGGCTACACCTTC,NA,TRBJ1-2,NA,TRBV20-1
CASSSRQAHQPQHF,TGTGCCAGTAGTTCTCGACAGGCGCATCAGCCCCAGCATTTT,NA,TRBJ1-5,medium-sized,TRBV19
CASSYSHGGSTEAFF,TGTGCCAGCAGTTACTCCCACGGGGGGAGTACTGAAGCTTTCTTT,NA,TRBJ1-1,NA,TRBV6-5
CASSLGPGTVYEQYF,TGTGCTAGCAGCTTAGGACCCGGGACAGTCTACGAGCAGTACTTC,TRBD1,TRBJ2-7,once,TRBV7-7
CASSGLGGGELFF,TGTGCCAGCAGCGGTCTAGGAGGCGGGGAGCTGTTTTTT,NA,TRBJ2-2,NA,TRBV7-9
CSARDPGGYGYTF,TGCAGTGCTAGAGATCCGGGCGGCTATGGCTACACCTTC,NA,TRBJ1-2,few,TRBV20-1
CASSLQGNQPQHF,TGTGCCAGCAGCCTACAGGGCAATCAGCCCCAGCATTTT,NA,TRBJ1-5,NA,TRBV7-2